The T cell receptor beta chain under discussion was sequenced for a study of cytomegalovirus exposure and HLA in healthy donors. Findings of the study overall: Being productive about 87% or about 30% of the time was typical of most TCR beta V segments in an earlier analysis.

A note on this clone: The antigen is unknown.

In the PCR, 60 Vbeta and 13 Jbeta primers were used. Sequencing was performed with immunoSEQ multiplex PCR; in TCRdb, only in-frame clones are kept and a portion is missing. Among 130,000 to 150,000 clones listed, roughly 78% were seen once. With 3 bases removed from V and 0 bases from J, the gap between germline ends came to 5 bases. Germline V gene lookup returns CDR1 MNHNS and CDR2 SASEGT. The CDR3 has 13 residues. The receptor's source is a man aged 30-40 years in good health and CMV-seronegative. Source material: PBMCs. The chain couples TRBV6-1 to TRBJ1-2; D is uncertain. CDR3 sequence (DNA): TGTGCCAGCAGTGATATAACTAACTATGGCTACACCTTC. Its translation is CASSDITNYGYTF.